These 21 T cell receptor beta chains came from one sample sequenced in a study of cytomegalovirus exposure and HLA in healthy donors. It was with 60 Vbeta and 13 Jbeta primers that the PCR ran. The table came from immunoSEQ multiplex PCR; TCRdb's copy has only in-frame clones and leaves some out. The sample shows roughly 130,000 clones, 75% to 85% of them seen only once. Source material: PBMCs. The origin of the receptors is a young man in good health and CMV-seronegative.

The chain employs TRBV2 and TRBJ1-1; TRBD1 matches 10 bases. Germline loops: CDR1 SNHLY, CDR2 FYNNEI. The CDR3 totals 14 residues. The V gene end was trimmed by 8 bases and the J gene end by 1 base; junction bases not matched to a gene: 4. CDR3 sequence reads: CASGRTGGNTEAFF. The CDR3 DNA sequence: TGTGCCAGCGGACGGACAGGGGGGAACACTGAAGCTTTCTTT.

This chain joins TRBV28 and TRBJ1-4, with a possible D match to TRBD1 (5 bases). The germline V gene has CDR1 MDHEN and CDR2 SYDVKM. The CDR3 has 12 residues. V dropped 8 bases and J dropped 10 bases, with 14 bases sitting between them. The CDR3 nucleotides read TGTGCCAGCTTTACCGGGAGGGGAAAACTGTTTTTT. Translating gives CASFTGRGKLFF.

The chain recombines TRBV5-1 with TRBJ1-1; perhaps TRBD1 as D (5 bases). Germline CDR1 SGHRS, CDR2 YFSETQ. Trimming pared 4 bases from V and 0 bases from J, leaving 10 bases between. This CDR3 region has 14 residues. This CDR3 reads CASSKTAMNTEAFF. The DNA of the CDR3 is TGCGCCAGCAGCAAGACAGCTATGAACACTGAAGCTTTCTTT.

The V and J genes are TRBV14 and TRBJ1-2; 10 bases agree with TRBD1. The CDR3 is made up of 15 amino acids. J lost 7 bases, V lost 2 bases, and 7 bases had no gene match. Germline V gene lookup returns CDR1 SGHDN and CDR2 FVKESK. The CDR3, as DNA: TGTGCCAGCAGCCAACACCAGACAGGGGGCTTTGGCTACACCTTC. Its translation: CASSQHQTGGFGYTF.

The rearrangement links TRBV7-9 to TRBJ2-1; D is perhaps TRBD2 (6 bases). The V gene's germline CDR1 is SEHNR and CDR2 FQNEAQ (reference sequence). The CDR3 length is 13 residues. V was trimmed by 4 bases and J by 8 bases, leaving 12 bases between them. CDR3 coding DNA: TGTGCCAGCAGCTATACTAGCAAGGATGAGCAGTTCTTC. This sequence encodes CASSYTSKDEQFF.

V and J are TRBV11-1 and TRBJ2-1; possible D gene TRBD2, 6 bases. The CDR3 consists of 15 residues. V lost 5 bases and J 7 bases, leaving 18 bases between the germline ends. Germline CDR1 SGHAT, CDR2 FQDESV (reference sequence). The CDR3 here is CASSPQGLAGNEQFF. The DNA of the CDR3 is TGTGCCAGCAGCCCGCAGGGACTCGCGGGGAATGAGCAGTTCTTC.

The CDR3 sequence: CASSYGGASTDTQYF. The CDR3 DNA sequence: TGTGCCAGCAGTTACGGAGGGGCCAGCACAGATACGCAGTATTTT. The rearrangement links TRBV6-5 to TRBJ2-3; tentatively, D is TRBD2 (6 bases). The V gene lost 2 bases and the J gene lost 0 bases, with 9 bases spanning the gap. There are 15 residues in the CDR3. Per the germline V gene, CDR1 is MNHEY and CDR2 is SVGAGI.

As DNA, the CDR3 is TGTGCCAGCGGGGACAGAAATCAGCCCCAGCATTTT. Amino acid sequence: CASGDRNQPQHF. The rearrangement joins TRBV28 to TRBJ1-5; 7 bases are shared with TRBD1. The CDR3 runs 12 residues. V lost 8 bases, J lost 4 bases, and 2 bases stayed unmatched. Germline CDR1 and CDR2: MDHEN and SYDVKM.

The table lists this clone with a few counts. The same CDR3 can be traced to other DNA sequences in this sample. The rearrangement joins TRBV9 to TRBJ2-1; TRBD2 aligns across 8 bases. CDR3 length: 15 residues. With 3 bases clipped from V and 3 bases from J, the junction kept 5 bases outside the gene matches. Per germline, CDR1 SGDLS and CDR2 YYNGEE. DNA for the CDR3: TGTGCCAGCAGCGCTTCCGGGACTAGCTACAATGAGCAGTTCTTC. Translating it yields CASSASGTSYNEQFF.

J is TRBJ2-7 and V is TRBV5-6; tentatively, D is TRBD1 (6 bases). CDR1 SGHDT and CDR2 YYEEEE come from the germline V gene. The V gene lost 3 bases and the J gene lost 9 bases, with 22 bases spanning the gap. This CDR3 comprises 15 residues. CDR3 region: CASSYLDTELRGQYV. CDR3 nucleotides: TGTGCCAGCAGCTACCTGGACACGGAGCTCAGGGGGCAGTACGTC.

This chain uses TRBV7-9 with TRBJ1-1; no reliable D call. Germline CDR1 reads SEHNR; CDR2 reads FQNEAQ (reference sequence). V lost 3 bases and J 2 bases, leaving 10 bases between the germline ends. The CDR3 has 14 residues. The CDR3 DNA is TGTGCCAGCAGCTTCGGAGGTTTCAACACTGAAGCTTTCTTT. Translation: CASSFGGFNTEAFF.

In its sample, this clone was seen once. The CDR3 spells CASSLGLAGGPETQYF. CDR3 DNA sequence: TGTGCCAGCAGCTTGGGACTAGCGGGAGGGCCAGAGACCCAGTACTTC. This chain joins TRBV7-9 and TRBJ2-5; 16 positions agree with TRBD2. Germline assignment: CDR1 SEHNR and CDR2 FQNEAQ (reference sequence). CDR3 length equals 16 residues. The junction had 2 bases not matched to a gene; V was cut back by 3 bases and J by 4 bases.

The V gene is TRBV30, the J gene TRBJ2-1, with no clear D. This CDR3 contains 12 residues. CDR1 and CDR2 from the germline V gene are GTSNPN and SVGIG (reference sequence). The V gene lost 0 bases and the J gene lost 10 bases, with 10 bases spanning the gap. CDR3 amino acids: CAWSVLTWEQFF. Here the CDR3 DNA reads TGTGCCTGGAGTGTACTTACGTGGGAGCAGTTCTTC.

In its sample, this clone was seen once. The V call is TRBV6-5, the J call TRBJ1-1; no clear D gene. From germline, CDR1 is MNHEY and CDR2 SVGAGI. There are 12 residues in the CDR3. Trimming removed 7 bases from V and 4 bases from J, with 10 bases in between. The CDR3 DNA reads TGTGCCAGCATATCAGGCGCCACTGAAGCTTTCTTT. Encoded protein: CASISGATEAFF.

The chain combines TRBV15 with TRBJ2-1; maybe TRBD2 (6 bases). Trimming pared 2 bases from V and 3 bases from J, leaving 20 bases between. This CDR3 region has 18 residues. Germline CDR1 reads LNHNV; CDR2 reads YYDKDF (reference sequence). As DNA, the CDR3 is TGTGCCACCAGCAGACGAACCTTCTCCCGGACTAACTACAATGAGCAGTTCTTC. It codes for CATSRRTFSRTNYNEQFF.

Written as DNA, the CDR3 is TGTGCCAGCAGTGGGACTAGCGGGGGCCCAGATACGCAGTATTTT. This codes for CASSGTSGGPDTQYF. The V and J genes are TRBV6-4 and TRBJ2-3; TRBD2 agrees at 13 bases. CDR3 size: 15 residues. Germline V gene sequence: CDR1 MRHNA, CDR2 SNTAGT. With V trimmed by 4 bases and J by 4 bases, 2 bases remained unmatched.

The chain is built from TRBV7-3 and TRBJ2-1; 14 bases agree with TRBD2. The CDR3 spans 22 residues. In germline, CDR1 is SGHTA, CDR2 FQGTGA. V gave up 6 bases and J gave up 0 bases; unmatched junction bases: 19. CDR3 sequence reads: CASRNGLAGGSSPPSSYNEQFF. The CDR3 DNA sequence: TGTGCCAGCAGAAACGGACTAGCGGGAGGATCGTCCCCTCCTAGCTCCTACAATGAGCAGTTCTTC.

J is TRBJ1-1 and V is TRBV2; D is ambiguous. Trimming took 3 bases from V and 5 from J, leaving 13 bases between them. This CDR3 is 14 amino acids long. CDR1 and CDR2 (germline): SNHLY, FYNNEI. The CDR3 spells CASSDPNLWTEAFF. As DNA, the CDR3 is TGTGCCAGCAGTGATCCGAACTTATGGACTGAAGCTTTCTTT.

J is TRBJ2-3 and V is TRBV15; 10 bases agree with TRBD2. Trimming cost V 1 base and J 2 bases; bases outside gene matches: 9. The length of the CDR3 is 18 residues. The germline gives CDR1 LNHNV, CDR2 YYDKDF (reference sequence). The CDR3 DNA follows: TGTGCCACCAGCAGAGTCCCTCTAGCGGGAGCGGTCACAGATACGCAGTATTTT. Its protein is CATSRVPLAGAVTDTQYF.

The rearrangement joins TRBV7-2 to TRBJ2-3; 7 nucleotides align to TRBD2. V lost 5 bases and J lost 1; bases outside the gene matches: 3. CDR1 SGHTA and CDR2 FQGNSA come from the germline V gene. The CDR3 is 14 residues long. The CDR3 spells CASSRLAGTDTQYF. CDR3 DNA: TGTGCCAGCAGCCGCCTAGCGGGCACAGATACGCAGTATTTT.

The CDR3 sequence: CASSSIIGSKQNEKLFF. The CDR3 coding sequence is TGTGCCAGCAGCTCTATCATTGGGAGTAAGCAAAATGAAAAACTGTTTTTT. The rearrangement joins TRBV7-6 to TRBJ1-4; D gene uncertain. The CDR3 is 17 amino acids. Germline V CDR1 and CDR2: SGHVS, FNYEAQ. Trimming took 4 bases from V and 5 from J, leaving 20 bases between them.